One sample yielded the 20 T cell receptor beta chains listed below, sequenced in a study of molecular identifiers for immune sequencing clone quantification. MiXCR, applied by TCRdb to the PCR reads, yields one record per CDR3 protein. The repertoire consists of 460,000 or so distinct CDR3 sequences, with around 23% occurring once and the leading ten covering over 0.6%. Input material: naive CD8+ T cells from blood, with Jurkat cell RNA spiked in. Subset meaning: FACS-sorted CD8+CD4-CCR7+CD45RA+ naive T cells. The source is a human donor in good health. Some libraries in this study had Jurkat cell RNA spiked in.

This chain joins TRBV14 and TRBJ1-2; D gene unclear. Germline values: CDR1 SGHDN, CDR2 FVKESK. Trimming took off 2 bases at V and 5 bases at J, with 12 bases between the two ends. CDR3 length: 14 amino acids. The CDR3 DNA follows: TGTGCCAGCAGCCAATCTTGGGGAGGGTATGGCTACACCTTC. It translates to CASSQSWGGYGYTF.

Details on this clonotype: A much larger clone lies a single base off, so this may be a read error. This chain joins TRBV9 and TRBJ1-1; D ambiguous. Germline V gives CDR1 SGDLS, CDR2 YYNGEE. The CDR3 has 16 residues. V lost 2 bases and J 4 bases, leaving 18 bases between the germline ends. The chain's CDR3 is CASSVSPDGFRTEAFF. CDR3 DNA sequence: TGTGCCAGCAGCGTCAGCCCCGACGGCTTCCGCACTGAAGCTTTCTTT.

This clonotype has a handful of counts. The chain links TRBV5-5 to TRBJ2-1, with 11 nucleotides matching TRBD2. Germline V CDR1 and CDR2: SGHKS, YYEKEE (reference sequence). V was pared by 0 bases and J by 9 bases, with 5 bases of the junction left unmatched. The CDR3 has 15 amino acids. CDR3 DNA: TGTGCCAGCAGCTTGGCACTAGCGGGAGTTAGTGAGCAGTTCTTC. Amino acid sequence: CASSLALAGVSEQFF.

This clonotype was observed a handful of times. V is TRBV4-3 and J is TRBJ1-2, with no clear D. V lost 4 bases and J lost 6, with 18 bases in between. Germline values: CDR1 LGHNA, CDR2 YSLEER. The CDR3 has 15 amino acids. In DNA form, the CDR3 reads TGCGCCAGCAGCCCGCACCTTCTGGACGAAGATGGCTACACCTTC. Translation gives CASSPHLLDEDGYTF.

DNA of the CDR3: TGTGCCAGCAGCTTAACTAGCGGGACCTGGGAAGATACGCAGTATTTT. This encodes CASSLTSGTWEDTQYF. The chain joins TRBV7-9 to TRBJ2-3, with 10 bases fitting TRBD2. With 2 bases clipped from V and 5 bases from J, the junction kept 7 bases outside the gene matches. This CDR3 spans 16 amino acids. Germline loops: CDR1 SEHNR, CDR2 FQNEAQ (reference sequence). The variable domain in full, completed from reference TRBV7-9 and TRBJ2-3, reads DTGVSQNPRHKITKRGQNVTFRCDPISEHNRLYWYRQTLGQGPEFLTYFQNEAQLEKSRLLSDRFSAERPKGSFSTLEIQRTEQGDSAMYLCASSLTSGTWEDTQYFGPGTRLTVL.

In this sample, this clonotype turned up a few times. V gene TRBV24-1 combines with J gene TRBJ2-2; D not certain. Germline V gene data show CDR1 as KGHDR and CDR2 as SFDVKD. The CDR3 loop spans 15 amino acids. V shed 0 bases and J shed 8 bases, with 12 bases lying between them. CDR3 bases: TGTGCCACCAGTGATTTGCTCAGGAGTGGTGGGGAGCTGTTTTTT. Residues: CATSDLLRSGGELFF.

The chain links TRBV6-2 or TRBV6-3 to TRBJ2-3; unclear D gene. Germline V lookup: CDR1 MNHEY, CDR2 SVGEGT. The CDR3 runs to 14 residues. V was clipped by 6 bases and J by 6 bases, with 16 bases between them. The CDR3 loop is CASRTPYLGDTQYF. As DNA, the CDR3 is TGTGCCAGCAGAACGCCGTATCTTGGGGATACGCAGTATTTT.

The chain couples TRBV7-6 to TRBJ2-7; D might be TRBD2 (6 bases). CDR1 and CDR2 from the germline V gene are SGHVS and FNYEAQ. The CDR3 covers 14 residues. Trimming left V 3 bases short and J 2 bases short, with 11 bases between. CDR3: CASSFSGKTYEQYF. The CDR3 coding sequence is TGTGCCAGCAGCTTTAGCGGAAAAACCTACGAGCAGTACTTC.

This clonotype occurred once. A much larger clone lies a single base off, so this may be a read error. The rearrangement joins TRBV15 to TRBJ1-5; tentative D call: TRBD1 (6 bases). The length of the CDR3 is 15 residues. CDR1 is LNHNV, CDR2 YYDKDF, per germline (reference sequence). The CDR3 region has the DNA TGTGCCACCAGCAGAGTACAGGGCAGCAATCAGCCCAAGCATTTT. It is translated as CATSRVQGSNQPKHF. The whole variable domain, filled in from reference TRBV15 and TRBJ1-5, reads DAMVIQNPRYQVTQFGKPVTLSCSQTLNHNVMYWYQQKSSQAPKLLFHYYDKDFNNEADTPDNFQSRRPNTSFCFLDIRSPGLGDTAMYLCATSRVQGSNQPKHFGDGTRLSIL.

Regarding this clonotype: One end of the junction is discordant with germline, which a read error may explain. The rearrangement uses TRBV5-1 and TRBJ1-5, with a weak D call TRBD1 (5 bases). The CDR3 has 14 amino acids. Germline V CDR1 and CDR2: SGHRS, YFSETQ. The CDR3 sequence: CASAEAGEQSAPAF. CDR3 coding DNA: TGCGCCAGCGCCGAGGCGGGGGAGCAATCAGCCCCAGCATTT.

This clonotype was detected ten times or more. CDR3 sequence (DNA): TGTGCCAGCAGTTTTCAGGGTCAGCCCCAGCATTTT. Translation gives CASSFQGQPQHF. The rearrangement joins TRBV28 to TRBJ1-5, with D possibly matching TRBD1 (5 bases). Germline V CDR1 and CDR2: MDHEN, SYDVKM. V was clipped by 3 bases and J by 6 bases, with 6 bases between them. CDR3 length equals 12 residues.

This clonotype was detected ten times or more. CDR3 nucleotide sequence: TGTGCCAGCAGTTACTCAGGGATCAACGAGCAGTACTTC. It is translated as CASSYSGINEQYF. The genes are TRBV6-6 and TRBJ2-7; D gene unclear. Trimming took 0 bases from V and 5 from J, leaving 8 bases between them. This CDR3 has 13 residues. CDR1 MNHNY and CDR2 SVGAGI come from the germline V gene (reference sequence).

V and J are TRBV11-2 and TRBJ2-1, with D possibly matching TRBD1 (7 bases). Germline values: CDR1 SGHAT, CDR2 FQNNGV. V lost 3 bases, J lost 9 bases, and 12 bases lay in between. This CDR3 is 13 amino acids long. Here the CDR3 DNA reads TGTGCCAGCAGCTTTGGGCAGGGGGGTGAGCAGTTCTTC. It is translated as CASSFGQGGEQFF. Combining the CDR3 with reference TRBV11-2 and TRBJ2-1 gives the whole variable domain EAGVAQSPRYKIIEKRQSVAFWCNPISGHATLYWYQQILGQGPKLLIQFQNNGVVDDSQLPKDRFSAERLKGVDSTLKIQPAKLEDSAVYLCASSFGQGGEQFFGPGTRLTVL.

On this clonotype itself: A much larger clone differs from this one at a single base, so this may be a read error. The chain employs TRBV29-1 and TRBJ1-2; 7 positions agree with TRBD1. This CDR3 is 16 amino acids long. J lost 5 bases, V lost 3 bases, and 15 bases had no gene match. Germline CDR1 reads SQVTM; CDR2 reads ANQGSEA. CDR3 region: CSVETGTGTEWYGYTF. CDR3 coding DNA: TGCAGCGTTGAGACGGGCACCGGGACAGAGTGGTATGGCTACACCTTC.

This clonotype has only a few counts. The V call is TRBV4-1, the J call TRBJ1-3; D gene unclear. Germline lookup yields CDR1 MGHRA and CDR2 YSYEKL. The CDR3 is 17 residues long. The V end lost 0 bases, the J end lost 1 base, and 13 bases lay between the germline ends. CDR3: CASSQDRAETSGNTIYF. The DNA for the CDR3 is TGCGCCAGCAGCCAAGATAGGGCGGAGACATCTGGAAACACCATATATTTT.

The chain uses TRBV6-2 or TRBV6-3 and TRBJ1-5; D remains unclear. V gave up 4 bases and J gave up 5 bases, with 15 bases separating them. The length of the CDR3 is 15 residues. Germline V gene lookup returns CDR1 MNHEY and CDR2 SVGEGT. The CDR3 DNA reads TGTGCCAGCAGTTTAACCTCCTTCGGGGATCAGCCCCAGCATTTT. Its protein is CASSLTSFGDQPQHF.

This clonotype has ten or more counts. Written as DNA, the CDR3 is TGTGCCAGCAGTTACCCAAGAGGGGAGCAGTACTTC. This gives the protein CASSYPRGEQYF. This sequence joins TRBV6-5 and TRBJ2-7; possibly TRBD2 for D (5 bases). V was pared by 2 bases and J by 7 bases, with 9 bases between. Germline V gene lookup returns CDR1 MNHEY and CDR2 SVGAGI. This CDR3 has 12 residues.

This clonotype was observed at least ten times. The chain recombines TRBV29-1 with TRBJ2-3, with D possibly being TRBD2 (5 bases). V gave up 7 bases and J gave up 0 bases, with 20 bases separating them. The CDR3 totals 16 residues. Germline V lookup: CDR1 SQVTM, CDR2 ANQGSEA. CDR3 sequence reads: CSANEGLFTSTDTQYF. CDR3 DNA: TGCAGCGCCAATGAAGGACTTTTTACTAGCACAGATACGCAGTATTTT.

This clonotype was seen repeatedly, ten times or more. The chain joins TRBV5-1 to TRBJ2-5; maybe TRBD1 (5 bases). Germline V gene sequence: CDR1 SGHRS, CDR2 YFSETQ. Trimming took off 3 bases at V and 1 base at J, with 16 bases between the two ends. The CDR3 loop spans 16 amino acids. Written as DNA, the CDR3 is TGCGCCAGCAGCTCACCCAGGCAGGGATCCCAAGAGACCCAGTACTTC. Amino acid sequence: CASSSPRQGSQETQYF.

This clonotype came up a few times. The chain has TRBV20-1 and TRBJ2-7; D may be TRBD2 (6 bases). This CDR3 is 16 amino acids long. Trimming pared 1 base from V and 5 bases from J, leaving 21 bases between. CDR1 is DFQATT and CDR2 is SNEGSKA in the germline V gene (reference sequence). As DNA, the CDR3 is TGCAGTGCTAGAGTTCTCCGGGACTCCCGAATGGACGAGCAGTACTTC. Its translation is CSARVLRDSRMDEQYF.